This note documents a single T cell receptor (beta chain) sequence. These data come from a study of T cell responses to AZD1222 COVID-19 vaccine. The assay was immunoSEQ multiplex PCR, and TCRdb's table has in-frame clones only and misses some. The table lists 90,000 to 110,000 clones, approximately 90% of them singletons. The CDR3 spans 17 residues. Germline-derived CDR1 and CDR2 are LGHNA and YNFKEQ. V lost 0 bases and J lost 4; bases outside the gene matches: 9. This TCR derives from an adult in good health. The source was peripheral blood, collected on day 0 of AZD1222 vaccination. This rearrangement joins TRBV4-2 to TRBJ2-1; TRBD2 matches at 7 bases. DNA of the CDR3: TGTGCCAGCAGCCAAGATTTGCTTAGCGGGCAATACAATGAGCAGTTCTTC. It encodes CASSQDLLSGQYNEQFF.